This T cell receptor beta chain was retrieved from a study of blood T cell repertoires in COVID-19. On the study more broadly: In each case, the material was cDNA or gDNA derived from T cells, B-cell-depleted T cells, or PBMCs.

Using immunoSEQ multiplex PCR, the repertoire was profiled, and TCRdb retains in-frame clones only, with some absent. This table has some 250,000 clones, over 80% appearing once. The CDR3 length is 16 residues. V was shortened by 0 bases and J by 1 base, with 11 bases between the two germline ends. CDR1 and CDR2 (germline): SGHTA, FQGNSA. The rearrangement uses TRBV7-2 and TRBJ2-3; no definite D call. The sequencing input was PBMCs or T cells enriched from blood (not recorded which). The receptor's source is a human donor in a cohort exposed to, infected with or recovered from COVID-19 (not recorded which). The donor label of this sample is uncertain. CDR3 in amino acids: CASSLATGSGTDTQYF. In nucleotides, the CDR3 is TGTGCCAGCAGCTTAGCTACCGGGTCGGGCACAGATACGCAGTATTTT.